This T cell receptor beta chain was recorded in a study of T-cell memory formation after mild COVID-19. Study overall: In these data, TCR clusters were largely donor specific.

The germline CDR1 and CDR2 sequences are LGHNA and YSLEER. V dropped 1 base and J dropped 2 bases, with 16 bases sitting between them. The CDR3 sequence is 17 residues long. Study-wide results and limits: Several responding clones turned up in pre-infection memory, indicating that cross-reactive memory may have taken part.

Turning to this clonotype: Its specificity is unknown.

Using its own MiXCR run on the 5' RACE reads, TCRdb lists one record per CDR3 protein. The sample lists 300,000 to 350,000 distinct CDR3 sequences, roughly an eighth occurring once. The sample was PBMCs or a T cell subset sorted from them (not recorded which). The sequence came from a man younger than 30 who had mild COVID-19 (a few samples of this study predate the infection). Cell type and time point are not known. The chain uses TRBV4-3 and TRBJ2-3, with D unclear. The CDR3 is CASSQVMPSGFTDTQYF. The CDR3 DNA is TGCGCCAGCAGCCAAGTGATGCCATCGGGTTTCACAGATACGCAGTATTTT.